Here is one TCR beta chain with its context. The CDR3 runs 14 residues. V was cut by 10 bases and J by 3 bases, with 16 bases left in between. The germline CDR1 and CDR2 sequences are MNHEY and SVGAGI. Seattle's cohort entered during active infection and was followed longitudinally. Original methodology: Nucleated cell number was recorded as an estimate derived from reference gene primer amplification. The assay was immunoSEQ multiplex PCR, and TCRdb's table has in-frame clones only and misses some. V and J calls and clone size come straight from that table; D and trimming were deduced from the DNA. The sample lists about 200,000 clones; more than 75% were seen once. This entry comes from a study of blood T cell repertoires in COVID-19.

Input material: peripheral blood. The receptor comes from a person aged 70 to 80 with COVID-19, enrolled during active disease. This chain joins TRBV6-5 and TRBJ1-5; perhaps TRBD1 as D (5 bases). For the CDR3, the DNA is TGTGCCACCAGCCCGGAGGGGTTCAATCAGCCCCAGCATTTT. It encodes CATSPEGFNQPQHF.